Below, 25 T cell receptor beta chains from the same sample are listed, as sequenced in a study of blood T cell repertoires in COVID-19. Using immunoSEQ multiplex PCR, the repertoire was profiled, and TCRdb retains in-frame clones only, with some absent. The top ten clones hold 4.2% of a sample with more than 200,000 clones, around four fifths of them seen once. The specimen sequenced was peripheral blood. Receptor source: a man in his sixties with acute or convalescent COVID-19.

The rearrangement joins TRBV5-1 to TRBJ2-5, with D maybe TRBD2 (5 bases). Per germline, CDR1 SGHRS and CDR2 YFSETQ. The CDR3 length is 13 residues. Deletions cut 2 bases from V and 3 bases from J, with 8 bases between. This chain's CDR3 is CASSFGLKETQYF. The DNA of the CDR3 is TGCGCCAGCAGCTTCGGACTGAAAGAGACCCAGTACTTC.

V and J are TRBV20-1 and TRBJ2-1; TRBD2 agrees at 8 bases. CDR3 length: 11 residues. Germline V gives CDR1 DFQATT, CDR2 SNEGSKA (reference sequence). The CDR3 loop is CSWTSRNEQFF. The CDR3 nucleotides are TGCTCTTGGACTAGCCGGAATGAGCAGTTCTTC.

This chain connects TRBV9 to TRBJ1-2; D not resolved. Germline V gives CDR1 SGDLS, CDR2 YYNGEE. V was shortened by 7 bases and J by 0 bases, with 4 bases between the two germline ends. There are 11 residues in the CDR3. This CDR3 is CASQSNYGYTF. The CDR3 coding sequence is TGTGCCAGCCAGTCTAACTATGGCTACACCTTC. The variable domain in full, with the rest retrieved from reference TRBV9 and TRBJ1-2, is DSGVTQTPKHLITATGQRVTLRCSPRSGDLSVYWYQQSLDQGLQFLIQYYNGEERAKGNILERFSAQQFPDLHSELNLSSLELGDSALYFCASQSNYGYTFGSGTRLTVV.

The chain links TRBV6-5 to TRBJ1-1; weak D call: TRBD1 (6 bases). The germline gives CDR1 MNHEY, CDR2 SVGAGI. With 1 base removed from V and 1 base from J, the gap between germline ends came to 10 bases. This CDR3 spans 15 amino acids. CDR3 sequence: CASSYLQGKNTEAFF. For the CDR3, the DNA is TGTGCCAGCAGTTACTTACAGGGAAAGAACACTGAAGCTTTCTTT.

The rearrangement links TRBV6-6 to TRBJ2-7, with D possibly TRBD2 on 6 matching bases. Germline V gene data show CDR1 as MNHNY and CDR2 as SVGAGI (reference sequence). This CDR3 contains 15 residues. The V and J ends lost 6 bases and 0 bases respectively, with 15 bases between them. CDR3 nucleotides: TGTGCCAGCAGGCCCGGGGGATCTAGCTCCTACGAGCAGTACTTC. The encoded protein is CASRPGGSSSYEQYF.

The rearrangement joins TRBV9 to TRBJ1-3, with 7 nucleotides matching TRBD1. The CDR3 runs to 14 residues. Germline V CDR1 and CDR2: SGDLS, YYNGEE. The junction had 4 bases not matched to a gene; V was cut back by 4 bases and J by 3 bases. DNA for the CDR3: TGTGCCAGCAGCCTCCGGACAGGTGGAAACACCATATATTTT. Translation: CASSLRTGGNTIYF. The full variable domain, rest sourced from reference TRBV9 and TRBJ1-3, is DSGVTQTPKHLITATGQRVTLRCSPRSGDLSVYWYQQSLDQGLQFLIQYYNGEERAKGNILERFSAQQFPDLHSELNLSSLELGDSALYFCASSLRTGGNTIYFGEGSWLTVV.

The V gene is TRBV28, the J gene TRBJ2-7; TRBD2 is a possible D gene (5 bases). There are 14 residues in the CDR3. CDR1 and CDR2 (germline): MDHEN, SYDVKM. Trimming pared 5 bases from V and 0 bases from J, leaving 11 bases between. In nucleotides, the CDR3 is TGTGCCAGCAGTAAGAGCGGTTACTCCTACGAGCAGTACTTC. Translated, it gives CASSKSGYSYEQYF.

The count of this clone is one. The V and J genes are TRBV10-3 and TRBJ1-2; tentative D call: TRBD1 (6 bases). Germline-derived CDR1 and CDR2 are ENHRY and SYGVKD. The CDR3 contains 15 residues. V shed 2 bases and J shed 5 bases, with 15 bases lying between them. CDR3 sequence (DNA): TGTGCCATCAGTGAGCCACACAGGGACGCTTATGGCTACACCTTC. This gives the protein CAISEPHRDAYGYTF.

V and J are TRBV10-3 and TRBJ1-3; D unresolved. The CDR3 loop spans 16 amino acids. Between the trimmed V and J ends, which lost 2 bases and 0 bases, there was a span of 11 bases. Looked up from germline, CDR1 is ENHRY and CDR2 is SYGVKD. CDR3 loop: CAISEGLYFSGNTIYF. In DNA, the CDR3 is TGTGCCATCAGTGAGGGGCTTTATTTCTCTGGAAACACCATATATTTT.

The chain couples TRBV19 to TRBJ2-7; the D gene is possibly TRBD1 (6 bases). This CDR3 contains 14 residues. V lost 3 bases, J lost 0 bases, and 9 bases lay in between. The germline CDR1 and CDR2 sequences are LNHDA and SQIVND (reference sequence). The DNA for the CDR3 is TGTGCCAGTAGTATTGGACAGCCCTCCTACGAGCAGTACTTC. Translated: CASSIGQPSYEQYF.

V usage is TRBV3-1 (or the pseudogene TRBV3-2) and J usage is TRBJ2-7, with 8 bases aligning to TRBD1. J lost 0 bases, V lost 1 base, and 5 bases had no gene match. The CDR3 loop spans 16 amino acids. Germline CDR1 reads LGHDT; CDR2 reads YNNKEL (reference sequence). CDR3 sequence: CASSQAWTGSSYEQYF. CDR3 DNA: TGTGCCAGCAGCCAAGCCTGGACAGGGAGCTCCTACGAGCAGTACTTC.

The gene calls are TRBV5-1 and TRBJ1-1; 8 positions match TRBD1. CDR3 size: 15 residues. Germline V gene lookup returns CDR1 SGHRS and CDR2 YFSETQ. After removal of 1 base from V and 2 bases from J, the junction contained 4 bases not matched to a gene. The CDR3 region is CASSLLGTGNTEAFF. CDR3 coding DNA: TGCGCCAGCAGCTTGCTCGGGACAGGAAACACTGAAGCTTTCTTT.

V gene TRBV15 combines with J gene TRBJ2-3, with 8 nucleotides matching TRBD1. In germline, CDR1 is LNHNV, CDR2 YYDKDF (reference sequence). The trim removed 2 bases at V and 1 base at J, leaving 5 bases unmatched. CDR3 size: 16 residues. The CDR3 here is CATSRTPTGGTDTQYF. CDR3 sequence (DNA): TGTGCCACCAGCAGAACCCCGACAGGGGGCACAGATACGCAGTATTTT. The whole variable domain, filled in from reference TRBV15 and TRBJ2-3, reads DAMVIQNPRYQVTQFGKPVTLSCSQTLNHNVMYWYQQKSSQAPKLLFHYYDKDFNNEADTPDNFQSRRPNTSFCFLDIRSPGLGDTAMYLCATSRTPTGGTDTQYFGPGTRLTVL.

The chain is built from TRBV4-2 and TRBJ1-3, with 9 bases matching TRBD1. This CDR3 is 17 amino acids long. V dropped 3 bases and J dropped 0; count of bases not matched to a gene: 6. Germline CDR1 reads LGHNA; CDR2 reads YNFKEQ. CDR3 sequence (DNA): TGTGCCAGCAGCCATGTACAGGGGGCTCGCTCTGGAAACACCATATATTTT. This encodes CASSHVQGARSGNTIYF.

The J gene is TRBJ1-2, the V gene TRBV11-1; D uncertain. Germline CDR1 is SGHAT and CDR2 is FQDESV (reference sequence). Between the trimmed V and J ends, which lost 0 bases and 3 bases, there was a span of 8 bases. The CDR3 extends over 14 amino acids. CDR3 DNA sequence: TGTGCCAGCAGCTTAGCGCGGGGTCACTATGGCTACACCTTC. Translation: CASSLARGHYGYTF.

This chain joins TRBV6-5 and TRBJ1-6; D gene uncertain. Trimming stripped 5 bases from V and 7 bases from J, with 6 bases between. The germline V gene encodes CDR1 MNHEY and CDR2 SVGAGI. The CDR3 loop spans 12 amino acids. CDR3: CASSLWNSPLHF. The CDR3 coding sequence is TGTGCCAGCAGTCTATGGAATTCACCCCTCCACTTT.

A few counts support this clone. V usage is TRBV27 and J usage is TRBJ2-6; no clear D gene. Deletions cut 3 bases from V and 0 bases from J, with 6 bases between. The germline gives CDR1 MNHEY, CDR2 SMNVEV (reference sequence). CDR3 length: 15 residues. In DNA, the CDR3 is TGTGCCAGCAGTTTCGTTAGCTCTGGGGCCAACGTCCTGACTTTC. It yields the protein CASSFVSSGANVLTF.

This chain connects TRBV5-1 to TRBJ1-1; tentative D call: TRBD1 (6 bases). Trimming removed 1 base from V and 3 bases from J, with 10 bases in between. This CDR3 has 14 amino acids. The V gene's germline CDR1 is SGHRS and CDR2 YFSETQ. CDR3 protein: CASSLTQGYTEAFF. As DNA, the CDR3 is TGCGCCAGCAGCTTGACCCAGGGGTACACTGAAGCTTTCTTT.

The chain employs TRBV7-8 and TRBJ2-7, with D possibly TRBD2 on 5 matching bases. CDR3 length: 14 residues. Trimming left V 2 bases short and J 6 bases short, with 14 bases between. Germline V gives CDR1 SGHVS, CDR2 FQNEAQ. The CDR3 loop is CASSLHLAEVEQYF. CDR3 coding DNA: TGTGCCAGCAGCTTACATCTAGCCGAGGTCGAGCAGTACTTC.

This chain joins TRBV2 and TRBJ1-2; D might be TRBD1 (5 bases). In germline, CDR1 is SNHLY, CDR2 FYNNEI. V lost 6 bases to trimming and J lost 4 bases, with 15 bases between them. The CDR3 totals 14 residues. The CDR3 loop is CASRRTLTGYGYTF. CDR3 sequence (DNA): TGTGCCAGCAGGCGGACGCTAACAGGCTATGGCTACACCTTC.

V gene TRBV14 combines with J gene TRBJ2-5; no definite D call. Trimming left V 2 bases short and J 7 bases short, with 11 bases between. This CDR3 has 13 amino acids. Germline CDR1 and CDR2: SGHDN and FVKESK. This chain's CDR3 is CASSQSNRGTQYF. The CDR3 region has the DNA TGTGCCAGCAGCCAAAGTAATCGCGGGACCCAGTACTTC.

The DNA of the CDR3 is TGTGCCAGCAGCTTGGTCGGACAGACAGATACGCAGTATTTT. Protein: CASSLVGQTDTQYF. The chain employs TRBV7-8 and TRBJ2-3, with a weak D call TRBD1 (6 bases). The germline gives CDR1 SGHVS, CDR2 FQNEAQ. V was trimmed by 3 bases and J by 3 bases, leaving 10 bases between them. This CDR3 is built from 14 residues.

V and J are TRBV7-6 and TRBJ2-3, with 7 bases matching TRBD1. The CDR3 is 17 residues long. Germline assignment: CDR1 SGHVS and CDR2 FNYEAQ. Losses at the gene ends were 1 base for V and 7 bases for J; bases not matched to a gene: 14. As DNA, the CDR3 is TGTGCCAGCAGCTTAGGTGGGGCCGGACAGGTTCAATATACGCAGTATTTT. Its protein product is CASSLGGAGQVQYTQYF.

The rearrangement uses TRBV9 and TRBJ2-5, with 7 positions matching TRBD1. From germline, CDR1 is SGDLS and CDR2 YYNGEE. The CDR3 is 15 residues long. Losses at the gene ends were 4 bases for V and 4 bases for J; bases not matched to a gene: 10. CDR3 in DNA: TGTGCCAGCAGCTACCCCACAGGGGTAGGAGAGACCCAGTACTTC. Translating gives CASSYPTGVGETQYF.

This clone showed up just a few times. This chain joins TRBV7-2 and TRBJ2-1; the D gene is possibly TRBD1 (6 bases). V was trimmed by 2 bases and J by 3 bases, leaving 11 bases between them. CDR1 is SGHTA, CDR2 FQGNSA, per germline. The CDR3 spans 15 residues. The chain's CDR3 is CASSLKGERYNEQFF. CDR3 in DNA: TGTGCCAGCAGCTTAAAGGGGGAGCGCTACAATGAGCAGTTCTTC.